A selection of T cell receptor beta chains follows, all from one sample in a study of Graves' ophthalmopathy and Graves' hyperthyroidism. MiXCR was run by TCRdb on the multiplex PCR reads, yielding one entry per CDR3 protein. Of about 740,000 distinct CDR3 sequences in the sample, roughly two fifths were seen once. The sequencing sample was made of peripheral blood. These receptors all come from an adult man with Graves' ophthalmopathy. Each CDR3 is given with its conserved first and last residue. D genes are given only for firm matches. Only some rows state a clone size, as once, few, many or a class for expanded clones.

TRBV6-5	TRBJ1-2	13	.	once	TGTGCCAGCAGTTACTCGAATCCTCTCGGCTACACCTTC	CASSYSNPLGYTF
TRBV2	TRBJ2-5	14	.	.	TGTGCCAGCAGCACCCGCGGGGGCTCGGAGACCCAGTACTTC	CASSTRGGSETQYF
TRBV20-1	TRBJ2-5	16	TRBD1	.	TGCAGTGCTCTAGACAGGGGGACGTCGGACCAAGAGACCCAGTACTTC	CSALDRGTSDQETQYF
TRBV29-1	TRBJ1-2	13	.	.	TGCAGCGTAGGCAGCTCTGGGGCCTATGGCTACACCTTC	CSVGSSGAYGYTF
TRBV12-3/TRBV12-4	TRBJ2-7	14	.	few	TGTGCCAGCAGTCACCCGGGAAGGAGCGACGAGCAGTACTTC	CASSHPGRSDEQYF
TRBV28	TRBJ1-1	11	.	.	TGTGCCAGCAGTTTTAACAGGGTGGCTTTCTTT	CASSFNRVAFF
TRBV24-1	TRBJ1-5	13	TRBD1	once	TGTGCCACCAGTGATCCCGGACAGGGCAATGAGCATTTT	CATSDPGQGNEHF
TRBV20-1	TRBJ1-1	16	TRBD1	.	TGCAGTGCTTGGGACAGGGGGTTGGTAGAGAACACTGAAGCTTTCTTT	CSAWDRGLVENTEAFF
TRBV7-9	TRBJ1-4	15	TRBD1	few	TGTGCCAGCAGCCCCTCGACAGGGGGGAGTGAAAAACTGTTTTTT	CASSPSTGGSEKLFF
TRBV14	TRBJ1-3	15	.	.	TGTGCCAGCAGCCATGAGGGAAAATGGGGAAACACCATATATTTT	CASSHEGKWGNTIYF
TRBV2	TRBJ2-5	13	.	.	TGTGCCAGCAAGGCCGGGGGAGTGTGGACCCAGTACTTC	CASKAGGVWTQYF
TRBV19	TRBJ1-5	14	.	.	TGTGCCAGTGACGAGAGCTATAGCAATCAGCCCCAGCATTTT	CASDESYSNQPQHF
TRBV7-9	TRBJ1-4	14	.	.	TGTGCCAGCAGCATGGCCGGGCGTAATGAAAAACTGTTTTTT	CASSMAGRNEKLFF
TRBV20-1	TRBJ1-2	11	TRBD1	few	TGCAATGCTTTACAGGGGAAAGGCTACACCTTC	CNALQGKGYTF
TRBV7-9	TRBJ2-3	16	.	.	TGTGCCAGCAGTGATCCTCCGGGGGCTAACACAGATACGCAGTATTTT	CASSDPPGANTDTQYF
TRBV29-1	TRBJ1-2	16	TRBD1	.	TGCAGCGTTGAAGATCCCCAATGGACAGGGGAGGAGGGCTACACCTTC	CSVEDPQWTGEEGYTF
TRBV24-1	TRBJ1-5	18	TRBD1	.	TGTGCCACCAGTGACCCAGGGACAGGGGGTGGACGAAATCAGCCCCAGCATTTT	CATSDPGTGGGRNQPQHF
TRBV25-1	TRBJ2-2	17	TRBD2	.	TGTGCCAGCAGTTACGACTGGGGACTAGCGAATTCCGGGGAGCTGTTTTTT	CASSYDWGLANSGELFF
TRBV10-3	TRBJ1-1	15	.	.	TGTGCCATCAGCGTGGGAAGGGAGGGAAACACTGAAGCTTTCTTT	CAISVGREGNTEAFF
TRBV10-3	TRBJ1-1	13	.	many	TGTGCCAGCACCGACAGGATGGACACTGAAGCTTTCTTT	CASTDRMDTEAFF
TRBV2	TRBJ1-4	14	TRBD1	.	TGTGCCAGCAGCATCCGGACAGGGGGGGAAAAACTGTTTTTT	CASSIRTGGEKLFF
TRBV25-1	TRBJ2-2	16	TRBD1	.	TGTGCCAGTAGTACCTACGACAGGGGCTGGGTCGGGGAGCTGTTTTTT	CASSTYDRGWVGELFF
TRBV12-3/TRBV12-4	TRBJ2-7	13	.	many	TGTGCCAGCAGTGTCTCGGGGTTGGGGGAGCAGTACTTC	CASSVSGLGEQYF